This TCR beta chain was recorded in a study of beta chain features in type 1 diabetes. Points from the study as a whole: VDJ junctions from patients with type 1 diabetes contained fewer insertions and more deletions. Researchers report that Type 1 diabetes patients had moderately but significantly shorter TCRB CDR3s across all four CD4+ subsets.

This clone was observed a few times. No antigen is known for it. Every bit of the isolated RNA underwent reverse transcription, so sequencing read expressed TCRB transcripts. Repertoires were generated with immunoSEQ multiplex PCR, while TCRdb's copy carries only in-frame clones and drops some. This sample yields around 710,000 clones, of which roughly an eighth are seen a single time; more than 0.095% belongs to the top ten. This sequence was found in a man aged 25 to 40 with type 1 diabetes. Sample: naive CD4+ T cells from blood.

The CDR3 loop reads CASNKGGSSYEQYF. The DNA of the CDR3 is TGTGCCAGCAACAAGGGGGGAAGCTCCTACGAGCAGTACTTC. The chain combines TRBV6-5 with TRBJ2-7; possibly TRBD1 or TRBD2 for D (6 bases each). The germline CDR1 and CDR2 sequences are MNHEY and SVGAGI. Trimming removed 7 bases from V and 0 bases from J, with 13 bases in between. This CDR3 region has 14 residues.